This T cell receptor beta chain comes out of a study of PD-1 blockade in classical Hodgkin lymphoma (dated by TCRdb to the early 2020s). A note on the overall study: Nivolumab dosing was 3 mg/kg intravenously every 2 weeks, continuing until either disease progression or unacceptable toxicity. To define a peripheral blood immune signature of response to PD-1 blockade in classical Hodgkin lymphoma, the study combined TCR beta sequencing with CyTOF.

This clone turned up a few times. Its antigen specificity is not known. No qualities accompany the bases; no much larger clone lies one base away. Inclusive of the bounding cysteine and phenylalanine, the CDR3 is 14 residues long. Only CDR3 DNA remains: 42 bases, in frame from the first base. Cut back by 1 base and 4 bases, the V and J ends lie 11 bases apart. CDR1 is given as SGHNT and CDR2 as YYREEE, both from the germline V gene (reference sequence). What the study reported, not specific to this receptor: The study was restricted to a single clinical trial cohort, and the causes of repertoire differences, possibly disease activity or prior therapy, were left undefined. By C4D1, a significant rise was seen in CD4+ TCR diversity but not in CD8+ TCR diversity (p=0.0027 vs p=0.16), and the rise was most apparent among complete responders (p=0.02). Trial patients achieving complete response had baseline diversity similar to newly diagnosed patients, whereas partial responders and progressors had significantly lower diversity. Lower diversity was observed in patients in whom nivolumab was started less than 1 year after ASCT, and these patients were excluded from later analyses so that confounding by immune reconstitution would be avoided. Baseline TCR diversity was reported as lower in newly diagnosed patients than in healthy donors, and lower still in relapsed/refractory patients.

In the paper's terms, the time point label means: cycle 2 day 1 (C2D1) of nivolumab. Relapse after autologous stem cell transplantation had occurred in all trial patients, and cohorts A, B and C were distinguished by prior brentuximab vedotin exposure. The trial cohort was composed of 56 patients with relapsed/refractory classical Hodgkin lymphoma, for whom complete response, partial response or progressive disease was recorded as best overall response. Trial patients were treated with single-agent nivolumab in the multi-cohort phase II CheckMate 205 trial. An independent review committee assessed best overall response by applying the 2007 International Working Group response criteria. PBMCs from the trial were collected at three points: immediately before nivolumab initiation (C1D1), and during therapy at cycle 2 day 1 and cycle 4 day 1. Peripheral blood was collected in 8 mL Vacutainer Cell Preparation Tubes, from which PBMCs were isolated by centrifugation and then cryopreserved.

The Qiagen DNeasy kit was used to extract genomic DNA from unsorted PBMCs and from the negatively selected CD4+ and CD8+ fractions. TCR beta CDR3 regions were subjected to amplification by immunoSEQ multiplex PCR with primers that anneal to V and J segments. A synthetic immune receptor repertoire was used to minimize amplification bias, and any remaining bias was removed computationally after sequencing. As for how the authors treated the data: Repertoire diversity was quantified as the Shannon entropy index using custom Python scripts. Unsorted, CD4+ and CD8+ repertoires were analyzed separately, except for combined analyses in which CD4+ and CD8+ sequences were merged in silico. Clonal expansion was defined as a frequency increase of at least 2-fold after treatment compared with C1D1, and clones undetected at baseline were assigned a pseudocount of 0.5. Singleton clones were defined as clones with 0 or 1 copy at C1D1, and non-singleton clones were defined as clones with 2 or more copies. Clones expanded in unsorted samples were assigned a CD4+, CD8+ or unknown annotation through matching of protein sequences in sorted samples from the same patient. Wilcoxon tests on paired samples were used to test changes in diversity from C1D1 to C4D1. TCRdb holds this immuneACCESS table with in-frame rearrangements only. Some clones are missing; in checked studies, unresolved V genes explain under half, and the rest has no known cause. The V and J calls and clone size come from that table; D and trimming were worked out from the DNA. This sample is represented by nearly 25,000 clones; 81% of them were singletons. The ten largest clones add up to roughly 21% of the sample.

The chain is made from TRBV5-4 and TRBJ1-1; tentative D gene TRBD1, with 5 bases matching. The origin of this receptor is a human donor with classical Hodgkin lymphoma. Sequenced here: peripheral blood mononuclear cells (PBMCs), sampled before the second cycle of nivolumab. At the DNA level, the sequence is TGTGCCAGCAGCTTGAAGGGGCGCGGCACTGAAGCTTTCTTT. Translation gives CASSLKGRGTEAFF.